The 28 T cell receptor beta chains presented below share a single source sample, sequenced in a study of T cells expressing NK-cell markers. From the 5' RACE reads, TCRdb lists one entry per CDR3 protein and no DNA. This sample's table reports approximately 170,000 distinct CDR3 sequences. Sequencing was done on a sample of blood T cells: a sorted CD56 or NKG2C T cell subset, CD4+ or CD8+ T cells, or bulk PBMC T cells (not recorded which). These receptors were taken from a man aged 18 to 69 in good health.

The V gene is TRBV20-1, the J gene TRBJ1-2; the D call from TCRdb, TRBD1, cannot be confirmed without DNA. This CDR3 has 17 residues. The germline CDR1 and CDR2 sequences are DFQATT and SNEGSKA (reference sequence). This CDR3 reads CSAPFHHTGQGLRGYTF.

V gene TRBV7-8 combines with J gene TRBJ1-5; the TRBD1 assignment by TCRdb is unverifiable without DNA. The CDR3 runs to 14 residues. The germline gives CDR1 SGHVS, CDR2 FQNEAQ. The CDR3: CASSPTDSNQPQHF.

The chain couples TRBV28 to TRBJ2-1; checking the TCRdb D call of TRBD1 is not possible without DNA. In germline, CDR1 is MDHEN, CDR2 SYDVKM. This CDR3 region has 15 residues. The CDR3 region is CASSPVPTLYNEQFF. The whole variable domain, filled in from reference TRBV28 and TRBJ2-1, reads DVKVTQSSRYLVKRTGEKVFLECVQDMDHENMFWYRQDPGLGLRLIYFSYDVKMKEKGDIPEGYSVSREKKERFSLILESASTNQTSMYLCASSPVPTLYNEQFFGPGTRLTVL.

The rearrangement joins TRBV20-1 to TRBJ1-2; absent DNA, TCRdb's TRBD1 call cannot be checked. This CDR3 is 15 amino acids long. Germline CDR1 DFQATT, CDR2 SNEGSKA (reference sequence). The CDR3 protein is CSAGGQGEGGYGYTF.

The V and J genes are TRBV7-2 and TRBJ1-4; TCRdb indicates TRBD1, and absent DNA this call remains unverified. This CDR3 is built from 16 residues. Per the germline V gene, CDR1 is SGHTA and CDR2 is FQGNSA. The CDR3 sequence: CASSPNPREHDEKLFF.

The chain links TRBV7-6 to TRBJ2-3; with no DNA, the TCRdb D assignment of TRBD1 cannot be verified. Germline CDR1 reads SGHVS; CDR2 reads FNYEAQ. This CDR3 is 16 amino acids long. The CDR3 loop is CASSLASRGLSDTQYF.

The V and J genes are TRBV5-5 and TRBJ1-5. The CDR3 sequence is 15 residues long. CDR1 is SGHKS, CDR2 YYEKEE, per germline (reference sequence). The CDR3 sequence: CASSFSSGGNQPQHF.

The CDR3 is CASSQGSTGATEAFF. V usage is TRBV4-2 and J usage is TRBJ1-1; TCRdb's D call of TRBD1 is untestable without DNA. CDR3 size: 15 residues. Germline loops: CDR1 LGHNA, CDR2 YNFKEQ.

The chain carries TRBV5-6 and TRBJ2-6; there is no DNA to check the TCRdb D call of TRBD1. The length of the CDR3 is 18 residues. CDR1 is SGHDT, CDR2 YYEEEE, per germline. The CDR3 loop reads CASSLDIGWATGANVLTF.

The chain has TRBV11-2 and TRBJ2-1; without DNA, the TCRdb call of TRBD2 cannot be checked. CDR1 is SGHAT, CDR2 FQNNGV, per germline. The CDR3 is 15 residues long. The chain's CDR3 is CASSPGASSYNEQFF.

The J gene is TRBJ2-1, the V gene TRBV12-5; TCRdb outputs TRBD2, but without DNA this stays unchecked. CDR3 length: 17 residues. From germline, CDR1 is LGHNT and CDR2 FRNRAP. The chain's CDR3 is CASGLGQEGTYPHEQFF.

V is TRBV6-5 and J is TRBJ1-5. The CDR3 is 12 amino acids. Germline CDR1 is MNHEY and CDR2 is SVGAGI. The CDR3 here is CASSYPQGPQHF.

J is TRBJ2-1 and V is TRBV6-1; TCRdb calls TRBD2, which cannot be checked without DNA. Germline CDR1 reads MNHNS; CDR2 reads SASEGT. The CDR3 sequence is 12 residues long. This CDR3 is CASIQSSGEQFF.

The chain is built from TRBV5-8 and TRBJ1-4; TCRdb's assignment of TRBD1 cannot be checked, as there is no DNA. Germline CDR1 is SGHTS and CDR2 is YDEGEE. CDR3 length equals 16 residues. The CDR3 loop reads CASSLFIGGDFEKLFF.

The chain has TRBV7-9 and TRBJ2-5; no DNA is available, so the TRBD2 call from TCRdb remains unchecked. The CDR3 contains 13 residues. Looked up from germline, CDR1 is SEHNR and CDR2 is FQNEAQ (reference sequence). The CDR3: CATPQGSEETQYF. Full variable domain (outside the CDR3, taken from reference TRBV7-9 and TRBJ2-5): DTGVSQNPRHKITKRGQNVTFRCDPISEHNRLYWYRQTLGQGPEFLTYFQNEAQLEKSRLLSDRFSAERPKGSFSTLEIQRTEQGDSAMYLCATPQGSEETQYFGPGTRLLVL.

The chain carries TRBV7-3 and TRBJ1-2; the TCRdb call, TRBD1, lacks DNA for checking. The CDR3 is 15 amino acids. Germline values: CDR1 SGHTA, CDR2 FQGTGA. CDR3 sequence: CASSLGRGTGYGYTF.

The chain employs TRBV9 and TRBJ2-3; the D call of TRBD2 rests on TCRdb alone, since no DNA is present to check it. Germline lookup yields CDR1 SGDLS and CDR2 YYNGEE. The length of the CDR3 is 18 residues. The CDR3 loop reads CASSAGLAGGPTADTQYF. The full variable domain, in which reference TRBV9 and TRBJ2-3 provide the parts outside the CDR3, is DSGVTQTPKHLITATGQRVTLRCSPRSGDLSVYWYQQSLDQGLQFLIQYYNGEERAKGNILERFSAQQFPDLHSELNLSSLELGDSALYFCASSAGLAGGPTADTQYFGPGTRLTVL.

J is TRBJ2-7 and V is TRBV6-1. The CDR3 is 13 residues long. Per germline, CDR1 MNHNS and CDR2 SASEGT. This chain's CDR3 is CASSVRGLYEQYF.

J is TRBJ2-7 and V is TRBV7-9. The V gene's germline CDR1 is SEHNR and CDR2 FQNEAQ (reference sequence). This CDR3 contains 14 residues. The CDR3 loop is CASSLGLGTYEQYF.

The chain employs TRBV20-1 and TRBJ2-1; TCRdb calls TRBD2, which cannot be checked without DNA. Per the germline V gene, CDR1 is DFQATT and CDR2 is SNEGSKA (reference sequence). The CDR3 covers 11 residues. The CDR3 loop reads CSAREGRAEFF.

The chain is built from TRBV28 and TRBJ2-7; TCRdb reports TRBD1, a call that lacks DNA to check it against. Germline loops: CDR1 MDHEN, CDR2 SYDVKM. This CDR3 has 13 amino acids. The chain's CDR3 is CASSLEDRDEQYF.

The V gene is TRBV20-1, the J gene TRBJ2-3; the TCRdb call, TRBD1, lacks DNA for checking. This CDR3 comprises 18 residues. The germline V gene encodes CDR1 DFQATT and CDR2 SNEGSKA (reference sequence). The CDR3 region is CSARPGTGIGASTDTQYF.

The CDR3 loop reads CASSPPSPEETQYF. The chain has TRBV7-9 and TRBJ2-5; TCRdb's assignment of TRBD2 cannot be checked, as there is no DNA. Germline V gives CDR1 SEHNR, CDR2 FQNEAQ (reference sequence). CDR3 length equals 14 residues. The whole variable domain, remainder taken from reference TRBV7-9 and TRBJ2-5, is DTGVSQNPRHKITKRGQNVTFRCDPISEHNRLYWYRQTLGQGPEFLTYFQNEAQLEKSRLLSDRFSAERPKGSFSTLEIQRTEQGDSAMYLCASSPPSPEETQYFGPGTRLLVL.

This rearrangement joins TRBV3-1 to TRBJ2-2; lacking DNA, the TRBD1 call made by TCRdb goes unchecked. CDR1 and CDR2 from the germline V gene are LGHDT and YNNKEL (reference sequence). This CDR3 has 18 residues. The CDR3 sequence: CASRGRAGDVLNTGELFF.

V is TRBV28 and J is TRBJ1-2; the D gene TCRdb calls, TRBD1, cannot be checked with no DNA. Germline lookup yields CDR1 MDHEN and CDR2 SYDVKM. CDR3 size: 12 residues. CDR3 protein: CASSPMARGYTF.

V usage is TRBV2 and J usage is TRBJ2-1. Germline V gene lookup returns CDR1 SNHLY and CDR2 FYNNEI. The CDR3 extends over 16 amino acids. The CDR3 here is CASSGVGDKVYNEQFF.

The J gene is TRBJ2-7, the V gene TRBV5-1; checking the TCRdb D call of TRBD1 is not possible without DNA. This CDR3 is 13 amino acids long. Germline V CDR1 and CDR2: SGHRS, YFSETQ. CDR3: CASSWAQGGEQYF.

The rearrangement uses TRBV11-3 and TRBJ1-4; without DNA, the TCRdb call of TRBD1 cannot be checked. Germline lookup yields CDR1 SGHNT and CDR2 YENEEA. The CDR3 runs 16 residues. CDR3 loop: CASSLDGTGSAEKLFF. The variable domain in full, completed from reference TRBV11-3 and TRBJ1-4, reads EAGVVQSPRYKIIEKKQPVAFWCNPISGHNTLYWYLQNLGQGPELLIRYENEEAVDDSQLPKDRFSAERLKGVDSTLKIQPAELGDSAVYLCASSLDGTGSAEKLFFGSGTQLSVL.